These 7 T cell receptor beta chains came from one sample sequenced in a study of blood T cell repertoires in COVID-19. Produced via immunoSEQ multiplex PCR; TCRdb's table is partial and in-frame only. The sample includes approximately 400,000 clones, around 84% of them seen just once. Material: peripheral blood. All receptors derive from a human donor with acute or convalescent COVID-19. The donor label of this sample is uncertain.

The J gene is TRBJ1-1, the V gene TRBV28, with 10 nucleotides matching TRBD1. The CDR3 is made up of 12 amino acids. The germline gives CDR1 MDHEN, CDR2 SYDVKM. Unmatched junction bases numbered 5, after V lost 5 bases and J lost 11 bases. The CDR3 spells CASSPGQGRAFF. In DNA form, the CDR3 reads TGTGCCAGCAGTCCGGGACAGGGGCGGGCTTTCTTT.

The V gene is TRBV20-1, the J gene TRBJ2-1; D is ambiguous. The CDR3 runs to 11 residues. Germline-derived CDR1 and CDR2 are DFQATT and SNEGSKA (reference sequence). V lost 5 bases and J lost 8, with 10 bases in between. The DNA of the CDR3 is TGCAGTGCTGATAGAATCTATGAGCAGTTCTTC. Translated: CSADRIYEQFF.

This clone was observed a single time. The chain uses TRBV9 and TRBJ2-3, with D perhaps TRBD2 (7 bases). The CDR3 has 15 amino acids. Trimming stripped 4 bases from V and 2 bases from J, with 14 bases between. The germline V gene has CDR1 SGDLS and CDR2 YYNGEE. DNA of the CDR3: TGTGCCAGCAGCTACCACCGGGGGGCCACAGATACGCAGTATTTT. It yields the protein CASSYHRGATDTQYF.

This clone was detected only a few times. The chain joins TRBV3-1 (or the pseudogene TRBV3-2) to TRBJ1-1; a possible D gene is TRBD1 (5 bases). From germline, CDR1 is LGHDT and CDR2 YNNKEL (reference sequence). The V end lost 10 bases, the J end lost 12 bases, and 21 bases lay between the germline ends. The CDR3 has 12 residues. CDR3 sequence reads: CAIRATGGETFF. DNA for the CDR3: TGTGCCATCCGGGCGACGGGGGGGGAAACTTTCTTT.

This clone has ten or more counts. The junction departs from germline at one end; a sequencing error may be responsible. This rearrangement joins TRBV3-1 (or the pseudogene TRBV3-2) to TRBJ1-6, with 8 bases that match TRBD1. CDR1 and CDR2 from the germline V gene are LGHDT and YNNKEL (reference sequence). The length of the CDR3 is 14 residues. DNA of the CDR3: TGTGCCAGCAGTCAAGGACAGGGCCAGTCACCCCTCCACTTT. Residues: CASSQGQGQSPLHF.

This clone showed up just a few times. Here the CDR3 DNA reads TGTGCCAGTAGGGACAGCCATAGCAATCAGCCCCAGCATTTT. It yields the protein CASRDSHSNQPQHF. This chain links TRBV19 with TRBJ1-5, with TRBD1 as a possible D gene (6 bases). V lost 6 bases, J lost 0 bases, and 9 bases lay in between. Germline V gene data show CDR1 as LNHDA and CDR2 as SQIVND (reference sequence). The CDR3 is 14 residues long. Filled out from reference TRBV19 and TRBJ1-5, the complete variable domain reads DGGITQSPKYLFRKEGQNVTLSCEQNLNHDAMYWYRQDPGQGLRLIYYSQIVNDFQKGDIAEGYSVSREKKESFPLTVTSAQKNPTAFYLCASRDSHSNQPQHFGDGTRLSIL.

The chain links TRBV18 to TRBJ1-6; D uncertain. Trimming took off 5 bases at V and 6 bases at J, with 11 bases between the two ends. The germline V gene encodes CDR1 KGHSH and CDR2 LQKENI. The CDR3 covers 14 residues. CDR3 sequence (DNA): TGTGCCAGCTCAGGAGGCGGGTTTAATTCACCCCTCCACTTT. This sequence encodes CASSGGGFNSPLHF.